The rows below give T cell receptor beta chains drawn from one sample of a study of a mutant IDH1 vaccine in newly diagnosed glioma. Produced via immunoSEQ multiplex PCR; TCRdb's table is partial and in-frame only. The data show about 54,000 clones, about 85% seen once. The antigens for these receptors are not known. This material consisted of PBMCs, taken from a glioma patient whose treatment included an IDH1 peptide vaccine. These receptors all come from a woman aged 18-35 years with glioma. Both conserved end residues are part of each CDR3. The D gene is left open where the match is weak. For some rows the clone size is stated as once, few or many, or as a class when expanded; others skip it.

TRBD1	TRBV5-1	-	14	TRBJ1-2	CASSSTGGSYGYTF	TGCGCCAGCAGTTCCACAGGGGGCAGCTATGGCTACACCTTC
-	TRBV18	-	14	TRBJ1-5	CASSPSGPNQPQHF	TGTGCCAGCTCACCATCAGGGCCCAATCAGCCCCAGCATTTT
-	TRBV9	-	16	TRBJ1-2	CASSPSGDSANYGYTF	TGTGCCAGCAGCCCAAGTGGTGACAGCGCTAACTATGGCTACACCTTC
-	TRBV7-9	-	17	TRBJ1-4	CASNDIGGRLGNEKLFF	TGTGCCAGCAACGACATCGGGGGGAGATTGGGGAATGAAAAACTGTTTTTT
TRBD1	TRBV9	-	15	TRBJ1-1	CASSPRTGKNTEAFF	TGTGCCAGCAGCCCTCGGACAGGGAAGAACACTGAAGCTTTCTTT
-	TRBV6-5	-	13	TRBJ1-4	CASAPITNEKLFF	TGTGCCAGCGCACCGATAACTAATGAAAAACTGTTTTTT
-	TRBV25-1	-	17	TRBJ2-1	CASSASAERSPYNEQFF	TGTGCCAGCAGTGCGTCAGCGGAAAGGTCTCCCTACAATGAGCAGTTCTTC
TRBD2	TRBV27	-	15	TRBJ2-3	CASSSGLAGVDTQYF	TGTGCCAGCAGTTCCGGACTAGCGGGAGTAGATACGCAGTATTTT
TRBD1	TRBV7-2	-	15	TRBJ1-2	CASSLLDRENYGYTF	TGTGCCAGCAGCTTACTGGACAGGGAAAACTATGGCTACACCTTC
TRBD1	TRBV19	-	14	TRBJ2-4	CASSIDLPGGIQYF	TGTGCCAGTAGTATAGATCTTCCAGGGGGTATTCAGTACTTC
-	TRBV29-1	-	10	TRBJ1-1	CSVERGEAFF	TGCAGCGTTGAACGGGGTGAAGCTTTCTTT
-	TRBV19	-	17	TRBJ2-5	CASSTLGVAAYQETQYF	TGTGCCAGTAGTACTCTCGGTGTAGCGGCTTACCAAGAGACCCAGTACTTC
-	TRBV6-1	-	16	TRBJ1-5	CASSESPEGRNQPQHF	TGTGCCAGCAGTGAATCCCCGGAAGGTCGCAATCAGCCCCAGCATTTT
-	TRBV4-3	-	15	TRBJ2-5	CASSQDGYVGETQYF	TGCGCCAGCAGCCAAGATGGGTACGTCGGGGAGACCCAGTACTTC
-	TRBV7-2	-	15	TRBJ1-1	CASSLVLVMNTEAFF	TGTGCCAGCAGCTTAGTTCTAGTCATGAACACTGAAGCTTTCTTT
-	TRBV19	-	21	TRBJ1-5	CASSRRRGFGANKPANQPQHF	TGTGCCTCCTCAAGGAGAAGGGGGTTTGGGGCCAACAAACCAGCTAATCAGCCCCAGCATTTT
-	TRBV5-1	once	15	TRBJ1-2	CASSPRTSIPYGYTF	TGCGCCAGCAGCCCCCGTACGAGCATACCGTATGGCTACACCTTC